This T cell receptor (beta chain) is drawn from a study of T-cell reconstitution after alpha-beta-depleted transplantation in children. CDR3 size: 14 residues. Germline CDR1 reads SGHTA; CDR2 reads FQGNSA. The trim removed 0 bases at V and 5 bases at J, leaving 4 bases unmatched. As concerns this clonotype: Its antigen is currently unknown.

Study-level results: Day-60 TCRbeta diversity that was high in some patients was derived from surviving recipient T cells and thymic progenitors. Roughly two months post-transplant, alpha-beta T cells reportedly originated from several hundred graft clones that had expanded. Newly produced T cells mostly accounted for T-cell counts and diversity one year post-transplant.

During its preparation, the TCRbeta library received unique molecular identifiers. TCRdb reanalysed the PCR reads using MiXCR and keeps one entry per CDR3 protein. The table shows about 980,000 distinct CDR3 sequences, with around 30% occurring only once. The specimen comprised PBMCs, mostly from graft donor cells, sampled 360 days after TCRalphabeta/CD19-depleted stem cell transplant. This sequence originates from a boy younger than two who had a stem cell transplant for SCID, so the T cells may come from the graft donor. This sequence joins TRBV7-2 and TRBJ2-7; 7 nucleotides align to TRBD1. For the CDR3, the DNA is TGTGCCAGCAGCTTAGCCGCGGACAGGAACGAGCAGTACTTC. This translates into CASSLAADRNEQYF.